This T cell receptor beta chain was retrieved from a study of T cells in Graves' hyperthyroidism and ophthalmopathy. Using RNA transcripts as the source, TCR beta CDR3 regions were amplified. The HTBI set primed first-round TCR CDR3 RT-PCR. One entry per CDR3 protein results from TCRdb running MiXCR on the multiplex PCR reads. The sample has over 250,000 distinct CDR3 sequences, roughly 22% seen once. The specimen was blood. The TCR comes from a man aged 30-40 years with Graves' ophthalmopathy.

The chain's CDR3 is CASTGQGDTEAFF. CDR3 in DNA: TGTGCCAGTACTGGACAGGGGGACACTGAAGCTTTCTTT. The chain carries TRBV19 and TRBJ1-1, with 10 bases identical to TRBD1. Germline V gives CDR1 LNHDA, CDR2 SQIVND (reference sequence). V shed 7 bases and J 3 bases; nucleotides not matched to a gene: 2. This CDR3 spans 13 amino acids.